Shown below are 2 T cell receptor beta chains from a single sample sequenced in a study of early T cells in non-severe SARS-CoV-2 infection. TCRdb fed the 5' RACE reads into MiXCR, producing one record per CDR3 protein. The table has roughly 62,000 distinct CDR3 sequences, more than 7.5% seen once; the top ten hold around 3.4%. The sequenced sample consisted of whole blood. The receptors shown here come from an adult who was a healthcare worker with PCR-confirmed SARS-CoV-2 infection or an uninfected control (not recorded which).

This chain uses TRBV27 with TRBJ1-5; TRBD1 might be the D (6 bases). This CDR3 has 16 amino acids. V was shortened by 1 base and J by 0 bases, with 10 bases between the two germline ends. Germline V gene data show CDR1 as MNHEY and CDR2 as SMNVEV (reference sequence). The chain's CDR3 is CASSLLDSNSNQPQHF. The CDR3 nucleotides read TGTGCCAGCAGTTTATTGGACAGTAATAGCAATCAGCCCCAGCATTTT.

This clonotype was counted at least ten times. The V call is TRBV29-1, the J call TRBJ2-7; D is ambiguous. The CDR3 sequence is 11 residues long. With 7 bases removed from V and 3 bases from J, the gap between germline ends came to 10 bases. Germline CDR1 is SQVTM and CDR2 is ANQGSEA. The CDR3, as DNA: TGCAGCGCTAAGGACGGCTACGAGCAGTACTTC. The encoded protein is CSAKDGYEQYF.